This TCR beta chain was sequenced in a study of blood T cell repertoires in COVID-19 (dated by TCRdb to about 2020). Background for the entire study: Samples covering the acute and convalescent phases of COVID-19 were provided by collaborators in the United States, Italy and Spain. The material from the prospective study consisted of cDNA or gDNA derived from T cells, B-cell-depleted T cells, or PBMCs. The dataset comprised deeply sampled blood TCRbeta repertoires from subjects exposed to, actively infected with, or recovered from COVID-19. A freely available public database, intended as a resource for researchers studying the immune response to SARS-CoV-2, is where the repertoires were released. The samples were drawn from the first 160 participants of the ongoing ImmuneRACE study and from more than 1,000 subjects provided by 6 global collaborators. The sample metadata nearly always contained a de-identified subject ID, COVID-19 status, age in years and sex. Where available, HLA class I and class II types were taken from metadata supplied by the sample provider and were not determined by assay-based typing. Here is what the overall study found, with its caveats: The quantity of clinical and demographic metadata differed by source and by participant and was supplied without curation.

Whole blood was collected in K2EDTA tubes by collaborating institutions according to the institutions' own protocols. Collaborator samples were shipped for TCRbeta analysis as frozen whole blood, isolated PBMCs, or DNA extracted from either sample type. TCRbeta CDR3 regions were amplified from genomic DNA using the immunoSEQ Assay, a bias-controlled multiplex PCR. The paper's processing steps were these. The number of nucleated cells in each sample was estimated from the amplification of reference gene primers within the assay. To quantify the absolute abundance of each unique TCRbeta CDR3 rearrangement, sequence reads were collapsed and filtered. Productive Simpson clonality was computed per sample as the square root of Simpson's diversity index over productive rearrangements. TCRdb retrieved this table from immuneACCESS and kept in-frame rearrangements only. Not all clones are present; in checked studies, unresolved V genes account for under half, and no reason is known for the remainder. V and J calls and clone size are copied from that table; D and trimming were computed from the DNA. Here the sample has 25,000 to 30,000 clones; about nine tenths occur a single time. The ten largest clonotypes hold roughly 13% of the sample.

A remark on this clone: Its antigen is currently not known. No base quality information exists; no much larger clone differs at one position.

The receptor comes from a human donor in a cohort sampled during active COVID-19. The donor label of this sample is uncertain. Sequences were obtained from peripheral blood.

The CDR3 reads CASSYDRANSPLHF. The nucleotide sequence is TGTGCCAGCAGTTATGACAGGGCTAATTCACCCCTCCACTTT. The sequence joins TRBV6-5 to TRBJ1-6; 7 central bases correspond to TRBD1. The germline V gene encodes CDR1 MNHEY and CDR2 SVGAGI. The CDR3 starts with the cysteine, ends with the phenylalanine, and has 14 residues. Only CDR3 DNA remains: 42 bases, in frame from the first base. Compared with germline, V lacks 3 bases and J lacks 6 bases; bases without a gene match: 2.